A selection of T cell receptor beta chains follows, all from one sample in a study of blood T cells in healthy people across ages. MiXCR was run by TCRdb on the 5' RACE reads, yielding one entry per CDR3 protein. Here the sample spans about 290,000 distinct CDR3 sequences, 25% to 30% being singletons. The sample comprised blood. These receptors came from a woman in her 70s in good health. The CDR3 runs from the conserved cysteine through the conserved F or W.

v_gene,CDR3aa
TRBV28,CASARGQVYGYTF
TRBV5-1,CASSSSRGLKGEQFF
TRBV6-5,CASSHRAALGNQPQHF
TRBV5-1,CASRSQLAGQETQYF
TRBV6-2/TRBV6-3,CASSSRGSGGYNEQFF
TRBV5-4,CASSLDSDTQYF
TRBV7-6,CASSLGTSGNYEQYF
TRBV20-1,CSAGAGGVRNEQFF
TRBV11-2,CASSSGDRAYSNQPQHF
TRBV4-3,CASSQDGQGDADTQYF
TRBV12-3/TRBV12-4,CASSIPGQSALNTGELFF
TRBV20-1,CSARDPWGGQDTQYF
TRBV12-3/TRBV12-4,CASSRPFRGEQFF
TRBV5-1,CASSLASGSSYNEQFF
TRBV6-5,CASSSGRGYNGQFF
TRBV3-1,CASSQAPSKAGSSYNEQFF
TRBV4-1,CASSLGPGQQNTEAFF
TRBV5-1,CASSTRPSGRGGETQYF
TRBV19,CASTRDGANYGYTF
TRBV28,CASSLFGSYEQYF
TRBV25-1,CASSEMGGSPLHF
TRBV6-1,CANRIRGGRDYTF
TRBV20-1,CSARHRRTRNEAFF
TRBV12-3/TRBV12-4,CASSFWSGINQPQHF
TRBV28,CASTYASGGSNNEQFF
TRBV7-2,CASRPGLAGDTQYF
TRBV29-1,CSVTGDANTGELFF
TRBV5-1,CASSLEGTSLDTQYF
TRBV20-1,CSARDSRTTIRTNEKLFF
TRBV6-6,CASSYTSGASYEQYF
TRBV12-3/TRBV12-4,CASSLIEGETQYF
TRBV20-1,CSASVPDNEQFF
TRBV7-3,CASSLNSGVGNEQYF
TRBV18,CASLTSSHNSGRADEQFF
TRBV7-2,CASSILAGERQYF
TRBV7-9,CASSSRQGDEQFF
TRBV27,CASSWGTSYEQYF
TRBV4-3,CASSPGTAGGYGYTF
TRBV12-3/TRBV12-4,CASSSTGTKNIQYF
TRBV7-2,CASSLHGQGTQYF
TRBV12-3/TRBV12-4,CASRGSDGYTF
TRBV7-2,CASSLGGLAGGNQETQYF
TRBV28,CASSPDPGRGFSAFF
TRBV3-1,CASSQGQAGGMNNEQFF
TRBV5-4,CASKGSVNTEAFF
TRBV28,CASSYTGGYGYTF
TRBV6-5,CASSYGTGGGETQYF
TRBV5-1,CASSWGAGLSTDTQYF
TRBV20-1,CSADSDVGLQETRYF
TRBV28,CASSLIGGSVNTEAFF
TRBV10-1,CASSDGQLNTEAFF
TRBV28,CASTPGPSGNTIYF
TRBV18,CASSTTMTSGRPNEQFF